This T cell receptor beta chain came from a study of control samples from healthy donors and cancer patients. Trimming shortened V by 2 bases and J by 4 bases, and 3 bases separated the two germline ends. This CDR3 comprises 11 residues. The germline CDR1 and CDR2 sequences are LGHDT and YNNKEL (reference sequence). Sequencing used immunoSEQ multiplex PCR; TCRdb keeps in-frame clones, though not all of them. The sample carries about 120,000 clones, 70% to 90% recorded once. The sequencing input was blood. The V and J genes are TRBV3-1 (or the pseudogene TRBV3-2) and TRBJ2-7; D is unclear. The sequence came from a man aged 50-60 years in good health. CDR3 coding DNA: TGTGCCAGCAGCCAAAGTTACGAGCAGTACTTC. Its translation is CASSQSYEQYF.